The T cell receptor beta chain under discussion was sequenced for a study of identical twins. Germline V gene lookup returns CDR1 KGHSH and CDR2 LQKENI. This CDR3 has 17 amino acids. V dropped 2 bases and J dropped 6; count of bases not matched to a gene: 11. Healthy Caucasians made up all donors. As to this clonotype: Its antigen is as yet unknown.

General study results and limits: Less excess twin sharing appeared in beta out-of-frame sequences.

TCRdb reprocessed the 5' RACE reads with MiXCR, giving one entry per CDR3 protein. The sample shows 650,000 to 750,000 distinct CDR3 sequences, 21% of them seen only once. The data also belong to a second study, concerning T cells expressing NK-cell markers. That work states: It was sorted CD3+CD56-NKG2C+, CD3+CD56+NKG2C- and CD3+CD56+NKG2C+ T cells that provided the TCR beta repertoires.

The gene calls are TRBV18 and TRBJ2-2, with TRBD1 matching 8 bases. Sequenced sample: PBMCs. The TCR originated in a woman under 30 in good health. This CDR3 reads CASSPWQGASSAGELFF. CDR3 sequence (DNA): TGTGCCAGCTCACCATGGCAGGGGGCCAGTTCGGCCGGGGAGCTGTTTTTT.